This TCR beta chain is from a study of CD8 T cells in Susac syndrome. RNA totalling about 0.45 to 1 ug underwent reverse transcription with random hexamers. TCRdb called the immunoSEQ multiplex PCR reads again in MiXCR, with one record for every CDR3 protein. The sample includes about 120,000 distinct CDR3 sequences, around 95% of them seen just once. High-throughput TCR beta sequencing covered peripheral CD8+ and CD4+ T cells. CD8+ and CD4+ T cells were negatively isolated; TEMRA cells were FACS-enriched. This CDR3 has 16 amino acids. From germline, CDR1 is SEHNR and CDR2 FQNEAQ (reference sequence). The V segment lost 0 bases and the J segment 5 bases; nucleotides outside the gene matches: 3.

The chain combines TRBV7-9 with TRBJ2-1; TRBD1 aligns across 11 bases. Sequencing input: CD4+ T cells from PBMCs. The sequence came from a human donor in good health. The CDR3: CASSLADRGPHNEQFF. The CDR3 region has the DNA TGTGCCAGCAGCTTAGCGGACAGGGGGCCTCACAATGAGCAGTTCTTC.